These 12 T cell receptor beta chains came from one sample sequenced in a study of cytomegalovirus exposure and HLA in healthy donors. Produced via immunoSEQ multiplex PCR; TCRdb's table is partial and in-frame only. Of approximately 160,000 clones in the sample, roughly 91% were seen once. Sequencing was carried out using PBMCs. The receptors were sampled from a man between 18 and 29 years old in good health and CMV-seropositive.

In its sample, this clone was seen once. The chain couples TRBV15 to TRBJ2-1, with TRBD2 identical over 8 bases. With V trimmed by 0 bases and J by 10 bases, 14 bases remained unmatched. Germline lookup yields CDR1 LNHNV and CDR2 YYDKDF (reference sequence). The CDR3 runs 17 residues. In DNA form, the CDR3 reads TGTGCCACCAGCAGAGACCAAACTAGCGGAGCCGGCAGCGAGCAGTTCTTC. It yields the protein CATSRDQTSGAGSEQFF.

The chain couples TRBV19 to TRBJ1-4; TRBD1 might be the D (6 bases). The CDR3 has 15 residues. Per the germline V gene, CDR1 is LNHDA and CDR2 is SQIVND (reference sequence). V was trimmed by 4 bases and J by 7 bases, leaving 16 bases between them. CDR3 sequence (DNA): TGTGCCAGTAGTACCCGGGGGGGCTTGGGTGAAAAACTGTTTTTT. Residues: CASSTRGGLGEKLFF.

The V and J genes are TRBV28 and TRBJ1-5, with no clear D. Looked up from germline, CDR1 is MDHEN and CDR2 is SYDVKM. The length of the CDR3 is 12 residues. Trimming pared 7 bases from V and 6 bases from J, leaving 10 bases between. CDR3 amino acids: CASKRQSQPQHF. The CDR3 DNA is TGTGCCAGCAAGAGACAATCTCAGCCCCAGCATTTT.

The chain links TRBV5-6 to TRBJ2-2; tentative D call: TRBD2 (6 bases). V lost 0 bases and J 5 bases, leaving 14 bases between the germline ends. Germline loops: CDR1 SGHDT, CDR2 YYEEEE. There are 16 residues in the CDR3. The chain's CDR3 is CASSLGVRRGTGELFF. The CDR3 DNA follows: TGTGCCAGCAGCTTGGGGGTCCGACGGGGGACCGGGGAGCTGTTTTTT. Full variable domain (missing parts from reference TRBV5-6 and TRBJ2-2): DAGVTQSPTHLIKTRGQQVTLRCSPKSGHDTVSWYQQALGQGPQFIFQYYEEEERQRGNFPDRFSGHQFPNYSSELNVNALLLGDSALYLCASSLGVRRGTGELFFGEGSRLTVL.

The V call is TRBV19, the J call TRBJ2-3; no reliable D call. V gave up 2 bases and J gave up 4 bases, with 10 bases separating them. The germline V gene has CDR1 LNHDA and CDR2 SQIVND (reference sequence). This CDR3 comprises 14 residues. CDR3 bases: TGTGCCAGTAGTATATTCTGGCCCTCAGATACGCAGTATTTT. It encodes CASSIFWPSDTQYF.

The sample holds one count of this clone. The CDR3, as DNA: TGTGCCAGCAGTCACTACGAGCAGTACTTC. Its protein is CASSHYEQYF. V and J are TRBV28 and TRBJ2-7; D is ambiguous. V was pared by 5 bases and J by 3 bases, with 2 bases between. The CDR3 is made up of 10 amino acids. Germline V CDR1 and CDR2: MDHEN, SYDVKM. The full variable domain, its missing parts supplied by reference TRBV28 and TRBJ2-7, is DVKVTQSSRYLVKRTGEKVFLECVQDMDHENMFWYRQDPGLGLRLIYFSYDVKMKEKGDIPEGYSVSREKKERFSLILESASTNQTSMYLCASSHYEQYFGPGTRLTVT.

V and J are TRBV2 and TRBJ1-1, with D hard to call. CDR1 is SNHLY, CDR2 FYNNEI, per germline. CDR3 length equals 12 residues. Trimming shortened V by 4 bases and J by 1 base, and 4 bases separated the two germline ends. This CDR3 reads CASSVENTEAFF. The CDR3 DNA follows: TGTGCCAGCAGTGTAGAGAACACTGAAGCTTTCTTT.

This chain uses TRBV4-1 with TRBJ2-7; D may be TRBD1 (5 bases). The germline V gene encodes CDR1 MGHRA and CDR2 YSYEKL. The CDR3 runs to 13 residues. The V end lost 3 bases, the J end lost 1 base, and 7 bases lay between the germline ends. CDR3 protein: CASSHQGSYEQYF. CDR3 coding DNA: TGCGCCAGCAGCCACCAGGGTTCCTACGAGCAGTACTTC.

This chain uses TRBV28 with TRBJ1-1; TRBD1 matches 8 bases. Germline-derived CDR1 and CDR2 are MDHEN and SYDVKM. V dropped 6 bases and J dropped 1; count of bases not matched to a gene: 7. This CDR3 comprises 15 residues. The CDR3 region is CASRARTGRNTEAFF. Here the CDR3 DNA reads TGTGCCAGCAGGGCACGGACAGGGAGGAACACTGAAGCTTTCTTT.

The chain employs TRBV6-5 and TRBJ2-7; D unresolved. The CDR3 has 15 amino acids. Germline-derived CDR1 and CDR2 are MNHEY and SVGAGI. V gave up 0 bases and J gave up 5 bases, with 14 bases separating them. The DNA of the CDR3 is TGTGCCAGCAGTTACTCGACCTCCGGGTCCCACGAGCAGTACTTC. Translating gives CASSYSTSGSHEQYF.

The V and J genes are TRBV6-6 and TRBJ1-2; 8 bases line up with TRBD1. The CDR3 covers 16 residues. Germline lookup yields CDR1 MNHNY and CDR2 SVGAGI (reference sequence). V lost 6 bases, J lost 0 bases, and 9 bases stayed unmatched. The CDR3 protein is CASRDRVDPANYGYTF. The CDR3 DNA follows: TGTGCCAGCAGGGACAGGGTGGACCCCGCTAACTATGGCTACACCTTC.

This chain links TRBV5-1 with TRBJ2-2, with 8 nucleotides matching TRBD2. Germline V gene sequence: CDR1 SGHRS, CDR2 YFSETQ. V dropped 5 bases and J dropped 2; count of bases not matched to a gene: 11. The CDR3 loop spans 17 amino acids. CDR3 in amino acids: CASRLEPGGGNTGELFF. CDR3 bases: TGCGCCAGCAGGCTTGAGCCGGGAGGGGGTAACACCGGGGAGCTGTTTTTT. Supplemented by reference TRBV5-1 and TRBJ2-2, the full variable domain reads KAGVTQTPRYLIKTRGQQVTLSCSPISGHRSVSWYQQTPGQGLQFLFEYFSETQRNKGNFPGRFSGRQFSNSRSEMNVSTLELGDSALYLCASRLEPGGGNTGELFFGEGSRLTVL.